This entry concerns a single T cell receptor (beta chain). The antigen is undetermined. Original analysis: ImmunoSEQ sequences covered only the junction and lacked quality scores; filtering therefore differed. TCRdb keeps only in-frame clones here, not all; method: immunoSEQ multiplex PCR. Clonal size and the V and J genes are those of that table, whereas D and trimming came from the DNA. Among 740,000 or so clones, around 78% were seen once, and the ten largest hold 1.5% to 2%. The sample comes from a study of shared clonotypes between healthy human individuals. Study at large: The cohort comprised a couple of women and a few men. Their ages spanned 18 to 49 years. Three plates were used per donor for CD4 naive, three for CD4 memory, two for CD8 naive and one for CD8 memory.

This CDR3 has 16 amino acids. CDR1 is SGHVS and CDR2 is FQNEAQ in the germline V gene. Trimming shortened V by 3 bases and J by 7 bases, and 21 bases separated the two germline ends. General study points: Some naive CD4 clonotypes, about 5%, turned up in common across four donors.

The chain has TRBV7-8 and TRBJ1-2; perhaps TRBD1 as D (5 bases). Material for sequencing was memory CD4+ T cells sorted from blood. The subset is: CD45RA-negative fraction. The TCR was taken from a woman aged 25 to 45 in good health. In DNA, the CDR3 is TGTGCCAGCAGCTTGGCTCTCTACAGGAGTGGAGGTGGCTACACCTTC. Amino acid sequence: CASSLALYRSGGGYTF.